This T cell receptor (beta chain) was obtained from a study of cytotoxic CD8 clonotypes in ibrutinib-treated CLL. The CDR3 loop spans 15 amino acids. Germline assignment: CDR1 MGHRA and CDR2 YSYEKL. V lost 1 base, J lost 6 bases, and 4 bases stayed unmatched. The source of roughly 2 micrograms of genomic DNA for TCR beta libraries was cryopreserved PBMCs. About this clone itself: The antigen remains unidentified.

Study findings and constraints: Public clonotypes, an uncommon group, contracted or remained stable on treatment.

Here immunoSEQ multiplex PCR was the method, and the copy in TCRdb shows in-frame clones only, minus some. The sample consists of over 120,000 clones, over 75% of them appearing once. This specimen was PBMCs, taken after 36 months of ibrutinib treatment. This chain connects TRBV4-1 to TRBJ2-1; TRBD2 matches at 9 bases. The receptor was isolated from a human donor with chronic lymphocytic leukemia. The CDR3 reads CASSQGLAGLNEQFF. The CDR3 DNA follows: TGCGCCAGCAGCCAAGGGCTAGCGGGGCTCAATGAGCAGTTCTTC.